This TCR beta chain was sequenced in a study of T cell responses to AZD1222 COVID-19 vaccine. Trimming cost V 3 bases and J 6 bases, with 9 bases left between them. CDR3 length equals 14 residues. Germline loops: CDR1 MDHEN, CDR2 SYDVKM. The table came from immunoSEQ multiplex PCR; TCRdb's copy has only in-frame clones and leaves some out. The sample shows 50,000 to 65,000 clones, approximately 86% of them seen only once. The source of this sequence is an adult who received the AZD1222 COVID-19 vaccine. The chain combines TRBV28 with TRBJ1-6, with D uncertain. This sample comprised peripheral blood, obtained 28 days after the second AZD1222 dose. The CDR3 here is CASSLTQTNSPLHF. The CDR3 DNA reads as TGTGCCAGCAGTTTGACTCAGACTAATTCACCCCTCCACTTT.